The entry below gives a single T cell receptor (beta chain) sequence along with its context. The CDR3 spans 16 residues. V lost 0 bases and J lost 4, with 13 bases in between. Germline V lookup: CDR1 GTSNPN, CDR2 SVGIG (reference sequence). Data came from immunoSEQ multiplex PCR; TCRdb stores just in-frame clones and leaves some out. This sample has 95,000 to 150,000 clones; roughly 89% occur once, and the top ten carry about 12%. These data come from a study of control samples from healthy donors and cancer patients. The chain couples TRBV30 to TRBJ1-6; the D is unclear. The clonotype was recovered from a young man in good health. Sequenced sample: blood. The CDR3: CAWSVRLTPYNSPLHF. CDR3 coding DNA: TGTGCCTGGAGTGTACGATTGACACCGTATAATTCACCCCTCCACTTT. The whole variable domain, remainder taken from reference TRBV30 and TRBJ1-6, is SQTIHQWPATLVQPVGSPLSLECTVEGTSNPNLYWYRQAAGRGLQLLFYSVGIGQISSEVPQNLSASRPQDRQFILSSKKLLLSDSGFYLCAWSVRLTPYNSPLHFGNGTRLTVT.